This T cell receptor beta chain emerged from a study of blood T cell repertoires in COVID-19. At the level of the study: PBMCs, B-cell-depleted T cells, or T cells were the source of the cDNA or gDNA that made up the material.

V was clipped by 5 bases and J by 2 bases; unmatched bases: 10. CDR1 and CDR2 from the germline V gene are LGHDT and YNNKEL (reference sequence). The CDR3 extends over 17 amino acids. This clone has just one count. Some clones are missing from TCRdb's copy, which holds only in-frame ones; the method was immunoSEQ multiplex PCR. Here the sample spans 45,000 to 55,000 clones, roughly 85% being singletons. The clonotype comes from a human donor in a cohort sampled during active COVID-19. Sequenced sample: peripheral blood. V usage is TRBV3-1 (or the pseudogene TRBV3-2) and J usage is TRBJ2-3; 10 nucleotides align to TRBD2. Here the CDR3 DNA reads TGTGCCAGCAGCGCACGTAGGACTAGCGGCAACACAGATACGCAGTATTTT. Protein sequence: CASSARRTSGNTDTQYF.